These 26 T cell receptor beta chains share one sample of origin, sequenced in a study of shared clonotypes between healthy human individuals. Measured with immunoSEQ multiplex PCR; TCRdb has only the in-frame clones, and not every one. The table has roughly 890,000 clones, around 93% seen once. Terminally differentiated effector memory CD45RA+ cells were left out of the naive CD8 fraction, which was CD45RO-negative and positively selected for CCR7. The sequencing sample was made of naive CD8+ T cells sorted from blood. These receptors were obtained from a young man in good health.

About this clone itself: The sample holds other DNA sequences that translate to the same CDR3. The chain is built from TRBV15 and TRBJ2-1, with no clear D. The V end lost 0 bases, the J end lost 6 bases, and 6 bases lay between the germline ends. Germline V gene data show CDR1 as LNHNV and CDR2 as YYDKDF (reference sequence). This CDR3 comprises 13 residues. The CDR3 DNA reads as TGTGCCACCAGCAGAGATCTGAGCAATGAGCAGTTCTTC. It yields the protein CATSRDLSNEQFF.

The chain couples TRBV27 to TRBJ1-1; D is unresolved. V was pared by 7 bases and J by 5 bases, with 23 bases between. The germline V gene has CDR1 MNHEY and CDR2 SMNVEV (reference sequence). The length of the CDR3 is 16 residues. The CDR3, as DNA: TGTGCCAGCATGATTTCAGCGGGGTCGGGTGAGACTGAAGCTTTCTTT. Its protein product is CASMISAGSGETEAFF.

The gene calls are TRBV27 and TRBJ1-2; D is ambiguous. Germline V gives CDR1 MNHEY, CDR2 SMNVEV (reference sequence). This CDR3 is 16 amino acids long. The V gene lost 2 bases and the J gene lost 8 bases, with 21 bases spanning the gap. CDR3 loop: CASSLKFETPVYGYTF. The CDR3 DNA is TGTGCCAGCAGTTTAAAGTTCGAGACGCCAGTGTACGGCTACACCTTC.

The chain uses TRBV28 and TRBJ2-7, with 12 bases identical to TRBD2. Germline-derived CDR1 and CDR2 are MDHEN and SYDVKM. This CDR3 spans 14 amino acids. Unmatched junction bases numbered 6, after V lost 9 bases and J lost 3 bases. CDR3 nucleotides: TGTGCCAGTAAGACTAGCGGGAGCCGCTACGAGCAGTACTTC. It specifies CASKTSGSRYEQYF.

The CDR3 protein is CASSEGLSGANVLTF. The CDR3, as DNA: TGTGCCAGCAGCGAAGGACTTTCTGGGGCCAACGTCCTGACTTTC. The chain has TRBV9 and TRBJ2-6, with D tentatively TRBD2 (5 bases). The CDR3 is 15 amino acids. V was cut by 3 bases and J by 1 base, with 8 bases left in between. CDR1 and CDR2 from the germline V gene are SGDLS and YYNGEE.

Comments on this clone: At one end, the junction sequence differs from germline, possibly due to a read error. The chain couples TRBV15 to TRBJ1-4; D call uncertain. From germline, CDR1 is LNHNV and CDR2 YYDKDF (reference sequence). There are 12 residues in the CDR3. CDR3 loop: CATSRDPERLFF. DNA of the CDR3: TGTGCCACCAGCAGAGACCCTGAAAGACTGTTTTTT. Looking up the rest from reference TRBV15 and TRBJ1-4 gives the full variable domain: DAMVIQNPRYQVTQFGKPVTLSCSQTLNHNVMYWYQQKSSQAPKLLFHYYDKDFNNEADTPDNFQSRRPNTSFCFLDIRSPGLGDTAMYLCATSRDPERLFFGSGTQLSVL.

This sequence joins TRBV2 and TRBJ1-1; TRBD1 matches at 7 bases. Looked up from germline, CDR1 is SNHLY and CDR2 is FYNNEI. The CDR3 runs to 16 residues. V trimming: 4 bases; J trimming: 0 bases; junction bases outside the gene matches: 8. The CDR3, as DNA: TGTGCCAGCAGTGGACTCCGGGACAGCATGAACACTGAAGCTTTCTTT. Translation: CASSGLRDSMNTEAFF.

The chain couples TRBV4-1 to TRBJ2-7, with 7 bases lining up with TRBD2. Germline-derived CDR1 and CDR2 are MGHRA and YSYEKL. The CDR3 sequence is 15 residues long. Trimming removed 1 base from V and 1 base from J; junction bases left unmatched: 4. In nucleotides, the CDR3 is TGCGCCAGCAGCCAAGCCAGCGGGACGTCCTACGAGCAGTACTTC. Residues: CASSQASGTSYEQYF.

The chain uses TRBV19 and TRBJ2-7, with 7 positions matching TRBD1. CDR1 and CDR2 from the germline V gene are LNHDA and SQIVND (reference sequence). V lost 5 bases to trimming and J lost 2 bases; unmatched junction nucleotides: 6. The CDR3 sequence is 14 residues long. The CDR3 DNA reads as TGTGCCAGTAGTCCGACAGGGACCACCTACGAGCAGTACTTC. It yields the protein CASSPTGTTYEQYF.

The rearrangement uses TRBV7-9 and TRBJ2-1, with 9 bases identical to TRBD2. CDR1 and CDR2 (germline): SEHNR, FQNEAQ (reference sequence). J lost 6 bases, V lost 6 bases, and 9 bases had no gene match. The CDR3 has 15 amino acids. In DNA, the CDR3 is TGTGCCAGCAGATCTAGCGGGAAAAGGGGCAATGAGCAGTTCTTC. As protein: CASRSSGKRGNEQFF.

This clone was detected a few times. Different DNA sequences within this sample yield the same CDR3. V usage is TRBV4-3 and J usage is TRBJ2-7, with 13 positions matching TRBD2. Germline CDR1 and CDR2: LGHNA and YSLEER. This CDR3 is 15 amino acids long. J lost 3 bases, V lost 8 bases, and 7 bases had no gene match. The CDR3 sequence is CASSPGLAGVYEQYF. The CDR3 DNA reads TGCGCCAGCTCACCAGGACTAGCGGGAGTCTACGAGCAGTACTTC.

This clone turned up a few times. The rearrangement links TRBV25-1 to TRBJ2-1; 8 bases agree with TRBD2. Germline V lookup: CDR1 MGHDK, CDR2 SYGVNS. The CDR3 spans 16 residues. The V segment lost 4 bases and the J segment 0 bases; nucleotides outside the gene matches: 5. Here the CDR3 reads CASSGQSGSSYNEQFF. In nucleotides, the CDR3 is TGTGCCAGCAGTGGGCAGAGCGGGAGCTCCTACAATGAGCAGTTCTTC.

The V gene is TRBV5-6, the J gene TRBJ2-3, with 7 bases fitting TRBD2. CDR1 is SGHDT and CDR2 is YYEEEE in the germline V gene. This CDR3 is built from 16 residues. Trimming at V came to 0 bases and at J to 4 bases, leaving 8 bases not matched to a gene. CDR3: CASSLAHTSAPDTQYF. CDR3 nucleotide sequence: TGTGCCAGCAGCTTGGCCCATACTAGCGCGCCAGATACGCAGTATTTT.

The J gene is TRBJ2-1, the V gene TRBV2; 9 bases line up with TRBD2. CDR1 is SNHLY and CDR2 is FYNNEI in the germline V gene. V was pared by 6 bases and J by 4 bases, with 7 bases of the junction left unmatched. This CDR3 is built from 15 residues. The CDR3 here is CASRLTSGTYNEQFF. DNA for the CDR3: TGTGCCAGCAGGCTGACTAGCGGAACATACAATGAGCAGTTCTTC.

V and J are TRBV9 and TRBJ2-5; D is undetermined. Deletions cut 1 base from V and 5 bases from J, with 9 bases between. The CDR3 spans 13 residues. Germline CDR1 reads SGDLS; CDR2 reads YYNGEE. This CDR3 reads CASSVNSPETQYF. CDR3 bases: TGTGCCAGCAGCGTAAACAGTCCGGAGACCCAGTACTTC.

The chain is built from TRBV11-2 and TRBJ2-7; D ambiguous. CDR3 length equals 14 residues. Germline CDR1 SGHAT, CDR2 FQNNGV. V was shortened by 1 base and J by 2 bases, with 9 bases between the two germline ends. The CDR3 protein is CASSLGAETYEQYF. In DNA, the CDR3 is TGTGCCAGCAGCTTAGGGGCTGAAACCTACGAGCAGTACTTC.

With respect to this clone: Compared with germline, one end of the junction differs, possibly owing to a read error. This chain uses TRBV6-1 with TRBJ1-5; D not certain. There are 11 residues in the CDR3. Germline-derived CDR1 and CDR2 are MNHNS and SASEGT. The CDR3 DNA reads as TGTGCCAGCAGTGAAACCTTCATGGGTAATTTT. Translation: CASSETFMGNF.

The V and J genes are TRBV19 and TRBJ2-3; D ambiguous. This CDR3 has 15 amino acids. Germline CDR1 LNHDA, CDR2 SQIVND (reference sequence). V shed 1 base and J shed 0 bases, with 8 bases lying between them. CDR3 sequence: CASSIGASSTDTQYF. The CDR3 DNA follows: TGTGCCAGTAGTATAGGCGCTTCTAGCACAGATACGCAGTATTTT.

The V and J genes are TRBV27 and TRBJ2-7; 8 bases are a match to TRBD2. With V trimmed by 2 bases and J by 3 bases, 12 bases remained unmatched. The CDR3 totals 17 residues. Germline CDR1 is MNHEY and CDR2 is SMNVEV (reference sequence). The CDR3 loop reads CASSLIGAGTSVYEQYF. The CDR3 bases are TGTGCCAGCAGTTTAATAGGGGCCGGGACTAGTGTCTACGAGCAGTACTTC.

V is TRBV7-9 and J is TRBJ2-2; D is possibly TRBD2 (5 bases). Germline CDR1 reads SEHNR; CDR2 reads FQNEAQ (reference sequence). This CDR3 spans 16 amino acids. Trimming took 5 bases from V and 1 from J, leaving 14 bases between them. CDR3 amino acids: CASSPPLAGNTGELFF. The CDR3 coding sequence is TGTGCCAGCAGCCCCCCTCTGGCGGGGAACACCGGGGAGCTGTTTTTT.

CDR3 sequence (DNA): TGCGCCAGCAGCCAATATAGCGGCTCCTACGAGCAGTACTTC. Translated, it gives CASSQYSGSYEQYF. The V and J genes are TRBV4-1 and TRBJ2-7, with a tentative D call TRBD2 (6 bases). Trimming took off 2 bases at V and 0 bases at J, with 8 bases between the two ends. In germline, CDR1 is MGHRA, CDR2 YSYEKL. This CDR3 region has 14 residues.

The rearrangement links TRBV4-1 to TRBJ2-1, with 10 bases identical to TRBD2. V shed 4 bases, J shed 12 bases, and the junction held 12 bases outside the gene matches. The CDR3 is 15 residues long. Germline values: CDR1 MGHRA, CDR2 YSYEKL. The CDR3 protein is CASSPTSGNSRVQFF. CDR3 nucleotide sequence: TGCGCCAGCAGCCCTACTAGCGGGAACTCTAGGGTGCAGTTCTTC.

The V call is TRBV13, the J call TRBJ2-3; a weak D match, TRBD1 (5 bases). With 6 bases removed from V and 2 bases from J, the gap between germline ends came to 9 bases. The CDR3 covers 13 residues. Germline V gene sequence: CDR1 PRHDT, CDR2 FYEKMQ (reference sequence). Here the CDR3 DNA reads TGTGCCAGCAGAAAGACAGTCACAGATACGCAGTATTTT. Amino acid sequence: CASRKTVTDTQYF.

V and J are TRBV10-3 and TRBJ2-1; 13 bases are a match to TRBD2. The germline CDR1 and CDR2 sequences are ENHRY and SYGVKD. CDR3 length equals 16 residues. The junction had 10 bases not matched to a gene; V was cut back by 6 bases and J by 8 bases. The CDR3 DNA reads TGTGCCATCAGAGGGACTAGCGGGATCTCGGACGATGAGCAGTTCTTC. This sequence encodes CAIRGTSGISDDEQFF.

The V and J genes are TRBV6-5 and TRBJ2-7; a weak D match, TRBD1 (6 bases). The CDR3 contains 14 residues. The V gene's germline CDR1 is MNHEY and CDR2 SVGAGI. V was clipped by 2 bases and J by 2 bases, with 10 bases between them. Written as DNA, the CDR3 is TGTGCCAGCAGTTACGACAGGTCTGCCTACGAGCAGTACTTC. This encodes CASSYDRSAYEQYF.

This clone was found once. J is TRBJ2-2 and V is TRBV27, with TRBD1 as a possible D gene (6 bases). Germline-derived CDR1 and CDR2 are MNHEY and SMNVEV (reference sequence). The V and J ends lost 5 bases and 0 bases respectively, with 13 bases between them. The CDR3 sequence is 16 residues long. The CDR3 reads CASSPRGHSNTGELFF. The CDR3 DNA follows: TGTGCCAGCAGTCCCAGGGGACACTCGAACACCGGGGAGCTGTTTTTT.